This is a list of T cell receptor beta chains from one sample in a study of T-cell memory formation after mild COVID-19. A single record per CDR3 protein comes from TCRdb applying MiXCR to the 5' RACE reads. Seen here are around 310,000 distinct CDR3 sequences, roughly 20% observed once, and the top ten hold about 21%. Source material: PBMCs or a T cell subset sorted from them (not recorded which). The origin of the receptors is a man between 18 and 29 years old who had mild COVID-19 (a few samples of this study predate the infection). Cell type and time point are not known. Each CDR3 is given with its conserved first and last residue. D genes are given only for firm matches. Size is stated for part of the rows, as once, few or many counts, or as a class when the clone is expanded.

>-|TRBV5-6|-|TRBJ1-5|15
TGTGCCAGCAGCTTGGCCGGGGCAGGCAATCAGCCCCAGCATTTT
CASSLAGAGNQPQHF
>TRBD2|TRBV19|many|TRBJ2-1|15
TGTGCCAGTAGGAGGGGACTAGCGGGTTTCAATGAGCAGTTCTTC
CASRRGLAGFNEQFF
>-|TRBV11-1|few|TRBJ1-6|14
TGTGCCAGCAGCCTAAGCTGGATGGATTCACCCCTCCACTTT
CASSLSWMDSPLHF
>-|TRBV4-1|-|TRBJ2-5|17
TGCGCCAGCGGTCCGACCCCAACGGAAACTGACCAAGAGACCCAGTACTTC
CASGPTPTETDQETQYF
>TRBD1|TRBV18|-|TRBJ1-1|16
TGTGCCAGCTCACCCCACCGAACAGGGGAGAACACTGAAGCTTTCTTT
CASSPHRTGENTEAFF
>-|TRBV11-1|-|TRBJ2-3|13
TGTGCCAGCAGACGGACCCTCACAGATACGCAGTATTTT
CASRRTLTDTQYF
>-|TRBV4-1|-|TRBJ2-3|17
TGCGCCAGCAGCCTCCCGGGCGACATCACTAGCACAGATACGCAGTATTTT
CASSLPGDITSTDTQYF
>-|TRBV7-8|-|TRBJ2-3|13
TGTGCCAGCAGCTTTTGGGGGCAGGATACGCAGTATTTT
CASSFWGQDTQYF
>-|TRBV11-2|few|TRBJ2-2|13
TGTGCCAGCAGCTTAAGCCTCACCGGGGAGCTGTTTTTT
CASSLSLTGELFF
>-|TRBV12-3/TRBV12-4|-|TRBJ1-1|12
TGTGCCAGCAGTTTTCCGCGGAGTGAAGCTTTCTTT
CASSFPRSEAFF
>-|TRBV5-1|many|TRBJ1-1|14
TGCGCCAGCAGCTTCGACGGACAGAACACTGAAGCTTTCTTT
CASSFDGQNTEAFF
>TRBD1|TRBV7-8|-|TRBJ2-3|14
TGTGCCAGCACGGGACAGCCTAGGAGGGATACGCAGTATTTT
CASTGQPRRDTQYF
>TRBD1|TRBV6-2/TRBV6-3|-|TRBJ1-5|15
TGTGCCAGCAGACCCAGGGGGACCCTCAATCAGCCCCAGCATTTT
CASRPRGTLNQPQHF
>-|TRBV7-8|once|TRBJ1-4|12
TGTGCCAGCAGCTTAGGTGTTGAAAAACTGTTTTTT
CASSLGVEKLFF